Presented here are 18 T cell receptor beta chains from one specimen sequenced in a study of blood T cell repertoires in COVID-19. The repertoire was sequenced with immunoSEQ multiplex PCR; TCRdb's copy has only in-frame clones and lacks some. Of over 200,000 clones in the sample, 65% to 85% were seen once. The sample consisted of peripheral blood. Receptors originate from a man aged 45 to 65 with active or convalescent COVID-19.

The CDR3 protein is CASWRILNTEAFF. In DNA form, the CDR3 reads TGTGCCAGCTGGCGGATTTTGAACACTGAAGCTTTCTTT. The chain links TRBV28 to TRBJ1-1; D gene unclear. CDR1 and CDR2 (germline): MDHEN, SYDVKM. The CDR3 runs 13 residues. Trimming left V 8 bases short and J 0 bases short, with 10 bases between.

This sequence joins TRBV5-4 and TRBJ2-5; TRBD2 matches 10 bases. The CDR3 is 17 amino acids. From germline, CDR1 is SGHNT and CDR2 YYREEE (reference sequence). V gave up 4 bases and J gave up 3 bases; unmatched junction bases: 12. CDR3 in amino acids: CASSPSPRTSGKETQYF. The CDR3 DNA sequence: TGTGCCAGCAGCCCCAGTCCACGGACTAGCGGTAAAGAGACCCAGTACTTC. Drawing the rest from reference TRBV5-4 and TRBJ2-5, the complete variable domain is ETGVTQSPTHLIKTRGQQVTLRCSSQSGHNTVSWYQQALGQGPQFIFQYYREEENGRGNFPPRFSGLQFPNYSSELNVNALELDDSALYLCASSPSPRTSGKETQYFGPGTRLLVL.

This clone was seen just once. V usage is TRBV19 and J usage is TRBJ1-1, with D perhaps TRBD1 (6 bases). The CDR3 extends over 14 amino acids. CDR1 is LNHDA and CDR2 is SQIVND in the germline V gene (reference sequence). The V end lost 2 bases, the J end lost 0 bases, and 7 bases lay between the germline ends. CDR3 sequence reads: CASSIQGLNTEAFF. The CDR3, as DNA: TGTGCCAGTAGTATACAGGGGTTGAACACTGAAGCTTTCTTT.

J is TRBJ2-2 and V is TRBV24-1; TRBD1 aligns across 7 bases. Germline CDR1 reads KGHDR; CDR2 reads SFDVKD. J was trimmed by 1 base and V by 4 bases; bases with no gene match: 2. The CDR3 extends over 15 amino acids. CDR3: CATSDRQGNTGELFF. For the CDR3, the DNA is TGTGCCACCAGTGACCGACAGGGGAACACCGGGGAGCTGTTTTTT.

This clone was picked up one time. The chain carries TRBV19 and TRBJ2-3; 8 bases fit TRBD2. The CDR3 covers 14 residues. Germline V lookup: CDR1 LNHDA, CDR2 SQIVND (reference sequence). V shed 5 bases, J shed 5 bases, and the junction held 6 bases outside the gene matches. The DNA of the CDR3 is TGTGCCAGTAGTCCCGGGGGGGCGGGAGATACGCAGTATTTT. It translates to CASSPGGAGDTQYF.

This clone was counted only a few times. The chain's CDR3 is CASSPDISNTGELFF. DNA for the CDR3: TGTGCCAGCAGCCCAGACATATCGAACACCGGGGAGCTGTTTTTT. The rearrangement joins TRBV5-5 to TRBJ2-2; D is unclear. This CDR3 contains 15 residues. The V gene lost 4 bases and the J gene lost 0 bases, with 10 bases spanning the gap. Germline loops: CDR1 SGHKS, CDR2 YYEKEE (reference sequence).

The chain uses TRBV10-1 and TRBJ2-7, with D perhaps TRBD1 (5 bases). The CDR3 consists of 15 residues. The germline CDR1 and CDR2 sequences are WNHNN and SYGVQD (reference sequence). The germline V and J ends were trimmed by 0 bases and 2 bases, with 11 bases remaining between them. The CDR3 bases are TGCGCCAGCAGTGAGTCGGCAGGGATCCCCTACGAGCAGTACTTC. It yields the protein CASSESAGIPYEQYF.

This chain joins TRBV11-2 and TRBJ1-6, with no clear D. CDR3 size: 12 residues. Trimming shortened V by 1 base and J by 7 bases, and 2 bases separated the two germline ends. The germline gives CDR1 SGHAT, CDR2 FQNNGV. The CDR3 sequence: CASSLVNSPLHF. The CDR3 DNA reads TGTGCCAGCAGCTTAGTAAATTCACCCCTCCACTTT.

The chain carries TRBV20-1 and TRBJ1-1; D perhaps matches TRBD1 (5 bases). Trimming cost V 3 bases and J 10 bases, with 12 bases left between them. CDR3 length: 11 residues. Germline V gives CDR1 DFQATT, CDR2 SNEGSKA (reference sequence). The CDR3 reads CSAREGLGAFF. For the CDR3, the DNA is TGCAGTGCTAGGGAGGGGCTTGGAGCTTTCTTT.

This clone has only a few counts. The chain joins TRBV11-1 to TRBJ2-5; D perhaps matches TRBD2 (6 bases). Germline-derived CDR1 and CDR2 are SGHAT and FQDESV (reference sequence). CDR3 length: 14 amino acids. The V end lost 5 bases, the J end lost 4 bases, and 14 bases lay between the germline ends. The CDR3 DNA reads as TGTGCCAGCAGCCCCGCCGGGAGCGGAGAGACCCAGTACTTC. It encodes CASSPAGSGETQYF.

This chain links TRBV4-1 with TRBJ2-3; 7 positions agree with TRBD1. Per the germline V gene, CDR1 is MGHRA and CDR2 is YSYEKL. The CDR3 contains 16 residues. The junction had 5 bases not matched to a gene; V was cut back by 0 bases and J by 2 bases. The CDR3 bases are TGCGCCAGCAGCCAAGATGAGGGGGCCCCCACAGATACGCAGTATTTT. This translates into CASSQDEGAPTDTQYF.

The chain is built from TRBV27 and TRBJ2-7; 7 nucleotides match TRBD2. The V and J ends lost 6 bases and 1 base, in that order; junction bases with no gene match: 18. Germline CDR1 is MNHEY and CDR2 is SMNVEV (reference sequence). There are 18 residues in the CDR3. This chain's CDR3 is CASSRPGVGGGISYEQYF. In DNA form, the CDR3 reads TGTGCCAGCAGCCGACCTGGGGTCGGCGGGGGAATTTCCTACGAGCAGTACTTC.

This sequence joins TRBV28 and TRBJ1-2, with D possibly matching TRBD1 (6 bases). Germline-derived CDR1 and CDR2 are MDHEN and SYDVKM. The CDR3 has 14 residues. V was cut by 5 bases and J by 3 bases, with 13 bases left in between. The CDR3 region has the DNA TGTGCCAGCAGTGTCCCAGGGGCCCACTATGGCTACACCTTC. Its protein is CASSVPGAHYGYTF.

The chain uses TRBV2 and TRBJ2-1, with 12 bases matching TRBD2. CDR1 and CDR2 (germline): SNHLY, FYNNEI. The CDR3 covers 17 residues. The trim removed 6 bases at V and 9 bases at J, leaving 15 bases unmatched. In DNA, the CDR3 is TGTGCCAGCAGCCTAAAACCCCTAGCGGGGGGGCCCGCTGAGCAGTTCTTC. Translation gives CASSLKPLAGGPAEQFF. Looking up the rest from reference TRBV2 and TRBJ2-1 gives the full variable domain: EPEVTQTPSHQVTQMGQEVILRCVPISNHLYFYWYRQILGQKVEFLVSFYNNEISEKSEIFDDQFSVERPDGSNFTLKIRSTKLEDSAMYFCASSLKPLAGGPAEQFFGPGTRLTVL.

The CDR3 DNA follows: TGTGCCAGCAGTTTACAAAGGGGTCCCTACAATGAGCAGTTCTTC. This encodes CASSLQRGPYNEQFF. The chain carries TRBV27 and TRBJ2-1; D is perhaps TRBD1 (5 bases). V gave up 2 bases and J gave up 2 bases, with 10 bases separating them. The CDR3 has 15 residues. Looked up from germline, CDR1 is MNHEY and CDR2 is SMNVEV (reference sequence).

This chain connects TRBV5-4 to TRBJ1-1; a weak D match, TRBD1 (6 bases). The germline V gene has CDR1 SGHNT and CDR2 YYREEE (reference sequence). CDR3 length equals 14 residues. V was cut by 1 base and J by 4 bases, with 11 bases left in between. This chain's CDR3 is CASSLQGFGTEAFF. The CDR3 DNA reads as TGTGCCAGCAGCTTGCAGGGGTTCGGCACTGAAGCTTTCTTT.

The chain couples TRBV11-2 to TRBJ2-7; 14 bases fit TRBD2. CDR1 and CDR2 from the germline V gene are SGHAT and FQNNGV. After removal of 5 bases from V and 0 bases from J, the junction contained 3 bases not matched to a gene. The CDR3 is 16 residues long. CDR3 DNA sequence: TGTGCCAGCAGCAAGACTAGCGGGGGGGCCTCCTACGAGCAGTACTTC. Amino acid sequence: CASSKTSGGASYEQYF.

V gene TRBV2 combines with J gene TRBJ2-1; 13 nucleotides line up with TRBD2. CDR1 and CDR2 from the germline V gene are SNHLY and FYNNEI. V lost 1 base, J lost 12 bases, and 0 bases stayed unmatched. This CDR3 contains 13 residues. The CDR3 DNA is TGTGCCAGCAGTGAAGGGACTAGCGGGGGGCAGTTCTTC. Translating it yields CASSEGTSGGQFF.